This is a list of T cell receptor beta chains from one sample in a study of spatial heterogeneity in lung cancer. From the 5' RACE reads, TCRdb called clonotypes with MiXCR, one entry per CDR3 protein. This sample has about 26,000 distinct CDR3 sequences, with approximately 5.4% found just once. The sequences come from PBMCs, collected at follow-up. These receptors were taken from a male donor with early-stage non-small cell lung cancer. CDR3s include the opening cysteine and the closing phenylalanine or tryptophan. Each record gives: clone size, J gene, V gene, D gene, CDR3 DNA, CDR3 protein. A D gene is named only where the DNA matches it firmly. Rows give clone size only sometimes, using once, few, many, or a class for an expanded clone.

>many|TRBJ2-7|TRBV20-1|-
TGCAGTGCTAGGATCCCTGACAGGTCTTACTACGAGCAGTACTTC
CSARIPDRSYYEQYF
>many|TRBJ1-5|TRBV12-3/TRBV12-4|TRBD1
TGTGCCAGCAGATCGGACAGGGGCTATAGCAATCAGCCCCAGCATTTT
CASRSDRGYSNQPQHF
>once|TRBJ2-1|TRBV24-1|-
TGTGCCACCAGTGACTACAGCCGAAATGAGCAGTTCTTC
CATSDYSRNEQFF
>many|TRBJ2-3|TRBV4-1|TRBD2
TGCGCCAGCAGCCGAGGACTAGGGGAGGCAGATACGCAGTATTTT
CASSRGLGEADTQYF
>many|TRBJ2-5|TRBV5-1|-
TGCGCCAGCAGCTTAGGGGAGAATCAAGAGACCCAGTACTTC
CASSLGENQETQYF
>many|TRBJ1-2|TRBV4-3|TRBD1
TGCGCCAGCAGCCGACAAACACAGGGGAGCTATGGCTACACCTTC
CASSRQTQGSYGYTF
>many|TRBJ2-5|TRBV5-5|-
TGTGCCAGCAGCTTTGACGTGGGAGAAGAGACCCAGTACTTC
CASSFDVGEETQYF
>many|TRBJ1-1|TRBV4-3|TRBD1
TGCGCCAGCAGCCAAGATGATAACAGGGGTTTCACTGAAGCTTTCTTT
CASSQDDNRGFTEAFF
>many|TRBJ2-3|TRBV9|-
TGTGCCAGCAGCGTAGCGGCGGGCCGAGAGACAGATACGCAGTATTTT
CASSVAAGRETDTQYF
>many|TRBJ1-3|TRBV7-6|-
TGTGCCAGCAGCAAAAGTCAGAGCTCTGGAAACACCATATATTTT
CASSKSQSSGNTIYF
>many|TRBJ2-3|TRBV6-5|-
TGTGCCAGTCGGAACGGCTGGCGGTGGGCAGATACGCAGTATTTT
CASRNGWRWADTQYF
>few|TRBJ2-5|TRBV20-1|-
TGCAGTGCTAGATTTTTGGCGGGGGAGACCCAGTACTTC
CSARFLAGETQYF
>many|TRBJ1-1|TRBV11-1|-
TGTGCCAGCAGCTTCATCAACACTGAAGCTTTCTTT
CASSFINTEAFF
>many|TRBJ2-1|TRBV20-1|-
TGCAGTGCTAGTAGACCTAACTACAATGAGCAGTTCTTC
CSASRPNYNEQFF
>-|TRBJ2-3|TRBV14|-
TGTGCCAGCAGCCAAGATTACTTGGGGGTAACAGATACGCAGTATTTT
CASSQDYLGVTDTQYF
>many|TRBJ1-2|TRBV3-1|-
TGTGCCAGCAGCCACCCTGGGTATGGCTACACCTTC
CASSHPGYGYTF
>many|TRBJ2-3|TRBV20-1|TRBD2
TGCAGTGCTAGGACTGGACTAGCGGACACAGATACGCAGTATTTT
CSARTGLADTDTQYF
>many|TRBJ2-1|TRBV9|-
TGTGCCAGCAGCCCCCTTGGAGGGGGGGAGCAGTTCTTC
CASSPLGGGEQFF
>many|TRBJ2-3|TRBV20-1|TRBD2
TGCAGTGCTACTGGGGCTAGCGGGGGGCGCGCAGATACGCAGTATTTT
CSATGASGGRADTQYF
>-|TRBJ2-2|TRBV7-6|TRBD2
TGTGCCAGCAGCGGGCGAGCGGGGGAGAACACCGGGGAGCTGTTTTTT
CASSGRAGENTGELFF
>many|TRBJ1-4|TRBV4-3|-
TGCGCCAGCAGCCAGCTCGGCGGCGGAACTAATGAAAAACTGTTTTTT
CASSQLGGGTNEKLFF
>many|TRBJ1-2|TRBV5-4|TRBD1
TGTGCCAGCAGCTACACCGGGACAGGGGGCTATGGCTACACCTTC
CASSYTGTGGYGYTF
>many|TRBJ2-3|TRBV9|-
TGTGCCAGCAGCGCGTGGGGAACAGGCGATACGCAGTATTTT
CASSAWGTGDTQYF
>many|TRBJ2-3|TRBV12-3/TRBV12-4|TRBD2
TGTGCCAGCAGTTTTGCCCCTAGCGGGGGATCCACAGATACGCAGTATTTT
CASSFAPSGGSTDTQYF
>few|TRBJ2-1|TRBV7-8|-
TGTGCCAGCAGCTACTCCAACAATGAGCAGTTCTTC
CASSYSNNEQFF
>-|TRBJ1-6|TRBV20-1|-
TGCAGTGCTAGAGATCGGCGGCGGGATAATTCACCCCTCCACTTT
CSARDRRRDNSPLHF
>many|TRBJ1-1|TRBV29-1|TRBD1
TGCAGCGTGACGACAACCGGGACAGCCAACACTGAAGCTTTCTTT
CSVTTTGTANTEAFF